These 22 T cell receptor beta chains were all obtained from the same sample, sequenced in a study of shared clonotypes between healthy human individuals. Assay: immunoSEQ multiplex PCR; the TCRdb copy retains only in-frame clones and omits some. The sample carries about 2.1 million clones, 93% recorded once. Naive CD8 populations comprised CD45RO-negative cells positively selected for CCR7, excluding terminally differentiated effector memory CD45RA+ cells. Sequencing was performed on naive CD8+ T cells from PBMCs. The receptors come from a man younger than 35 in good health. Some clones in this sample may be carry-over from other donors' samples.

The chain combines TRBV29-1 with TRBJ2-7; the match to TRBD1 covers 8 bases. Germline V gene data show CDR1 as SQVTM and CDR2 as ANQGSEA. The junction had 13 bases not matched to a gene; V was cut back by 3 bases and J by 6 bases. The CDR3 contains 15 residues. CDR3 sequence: CSVERGGQGASEQYF. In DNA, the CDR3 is TGCAGCGTTGAGAGGGGTGGGCAGGGGGCGAGCGAGCAGTACTTC.

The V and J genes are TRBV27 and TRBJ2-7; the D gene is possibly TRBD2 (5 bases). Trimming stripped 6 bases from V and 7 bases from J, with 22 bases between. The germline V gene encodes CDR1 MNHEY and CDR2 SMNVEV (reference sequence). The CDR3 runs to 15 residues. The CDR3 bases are TGTGCCAGCAGCTCGGACCGGGGTAGGCACGGGGAGCAGTACTTC. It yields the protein CASSSDRGRHGEQYF.

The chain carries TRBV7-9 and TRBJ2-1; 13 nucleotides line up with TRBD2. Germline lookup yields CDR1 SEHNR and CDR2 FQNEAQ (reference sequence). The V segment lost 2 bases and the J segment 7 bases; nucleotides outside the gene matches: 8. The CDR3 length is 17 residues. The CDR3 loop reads CASSLPLAGGPGNEQFF. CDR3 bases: TGTGCCAGCAGCTTACCACTAGCGGGAGGGCCGGGAAATGAGCAGTTCTTC. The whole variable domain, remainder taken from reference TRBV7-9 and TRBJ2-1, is DTGVSQNPRHKITKRGQNVTFRCDPISEHNRLYWYRQTLGQGPEFLTYFQNEAQLEKSRLLSDRFSAERPKGSFSTLEIQRTEQGDSAMYLCASSLPLAGGPGNEQFFGPGTRLTVL.

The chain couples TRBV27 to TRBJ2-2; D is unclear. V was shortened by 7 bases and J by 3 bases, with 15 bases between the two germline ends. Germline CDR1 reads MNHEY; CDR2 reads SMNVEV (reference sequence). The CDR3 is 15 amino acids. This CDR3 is CASKLGLRDTGELFF. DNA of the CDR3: TGTGCCAGCAAATTGGGCCTACGGGACACCGGGGAGCTGTTTTTT.

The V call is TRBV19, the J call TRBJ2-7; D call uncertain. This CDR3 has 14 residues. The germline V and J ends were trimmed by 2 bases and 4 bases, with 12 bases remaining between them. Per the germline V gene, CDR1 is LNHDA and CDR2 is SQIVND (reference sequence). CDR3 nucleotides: TGTGCCAGTAGTATATCGAGTCTCGGATACGAGCAGTACTTC. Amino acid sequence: CASSISSLGYEQYF.

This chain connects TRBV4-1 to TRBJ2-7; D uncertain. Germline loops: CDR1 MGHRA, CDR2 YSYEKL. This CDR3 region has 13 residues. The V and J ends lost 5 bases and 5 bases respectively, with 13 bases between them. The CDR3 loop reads CASSGPSADEQYF. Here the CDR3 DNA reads TGCGCCAGCAGCGGCCCCAGCGCTGACGAGCAGTACTTC.

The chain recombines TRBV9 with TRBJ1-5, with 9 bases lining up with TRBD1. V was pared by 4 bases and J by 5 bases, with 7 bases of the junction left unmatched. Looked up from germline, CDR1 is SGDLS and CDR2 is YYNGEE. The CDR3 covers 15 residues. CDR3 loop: CASSPGQGTDQPQHF. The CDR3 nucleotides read TGTGCCAGCAGCCCAGGACAGGGGACGGATCAGCCCCAGCATTTT. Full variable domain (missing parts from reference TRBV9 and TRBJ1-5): DSGVTQTPKHLITATGQRVTLRCSPRSGDLSVYWYQQSLDQGLQFLIQYYNGEERAKGNILERFSAQQFPDLHSELNLSSLELGDSALYFCASSPGQGTDQPQHFGDGTRLSIL.

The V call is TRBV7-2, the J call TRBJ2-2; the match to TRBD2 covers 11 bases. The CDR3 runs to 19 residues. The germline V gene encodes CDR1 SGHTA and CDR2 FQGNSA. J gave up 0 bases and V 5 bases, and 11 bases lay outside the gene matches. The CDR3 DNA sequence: TGTGCCAGCAGCCAAACCCCTAGCGGGAGGCGAACGAACACCGGGGAGCTGTTTTTT. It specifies CASSQTPSGRRTNTGELFF.

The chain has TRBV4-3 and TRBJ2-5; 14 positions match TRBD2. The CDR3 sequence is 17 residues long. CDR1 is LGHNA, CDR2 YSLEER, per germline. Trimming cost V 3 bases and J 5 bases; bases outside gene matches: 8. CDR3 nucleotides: TGCGCCAGCAGCCAGTCGACTAGCGGGAGGGTTCGGGAGACCCAGTACTTC. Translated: CASSQSTSGRVRETQYF.

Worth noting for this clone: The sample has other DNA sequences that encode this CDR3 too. This CDR3 is CASSSTYEQYF. For the CDR3, the DNA is TGTGCCAGCAGCTCAACATACGAGCAGTACTTC. The chain joins TRBV5-4 to TRBJ2-7, with D unresolved. V lost 3 bases and J lost 4, with 5 bases in between. CDR1 and CDR2 (germline): SGHNT, YYREEE (reference sequence). The CDR3 is 11 residues long.

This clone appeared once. CDR3 nucleotides: TGCGCCAGCAGCCACTCGACAGGGCTAGAAGGGGCCAACGTCCTGACTTTC. Amino acids: CASSHSTGLEGANVLTF. The genes are TRBV4-3 and TRBJ2-6, with 7 positions matching TRBD1. Trimming removed 3 bases from V and 4 bases from J; junction bases left unmatched: 9. CDR3 length: 17 amino acids. Germline V lookup: CDR1 LGHNA, CDR2 YSLEER.

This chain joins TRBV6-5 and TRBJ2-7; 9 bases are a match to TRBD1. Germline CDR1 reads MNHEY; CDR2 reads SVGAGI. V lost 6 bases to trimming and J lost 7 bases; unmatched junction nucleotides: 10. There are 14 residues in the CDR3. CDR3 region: CASRGQGPWTEQYF. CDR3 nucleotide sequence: TGTGCCAGCAGGGGACAGGGACCATGGACGGAGCAGTACTTC.

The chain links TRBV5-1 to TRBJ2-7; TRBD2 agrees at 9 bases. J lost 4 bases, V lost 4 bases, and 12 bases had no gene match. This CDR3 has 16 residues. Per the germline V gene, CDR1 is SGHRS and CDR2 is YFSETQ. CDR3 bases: TGCGCCAGCAGCCCTACCTTGGCGGGAGGGCCATACGAGCAGTACTTC. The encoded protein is CASSPTLAGGPYEQYF.

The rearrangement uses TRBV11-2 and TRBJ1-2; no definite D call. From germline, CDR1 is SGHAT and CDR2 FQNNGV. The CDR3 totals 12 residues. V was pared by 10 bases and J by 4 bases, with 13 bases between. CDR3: CAIQRSFYGYTF. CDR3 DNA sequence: TGTGCCATCCAAAGGAGCTTCTATGGCTACACCTTC. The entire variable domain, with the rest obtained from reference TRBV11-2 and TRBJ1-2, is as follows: EAGVAQSPRYKIIEKRQSVAFWCNPISGHATLYWYQQILGQGPKLLIQFQNNGVVDDSQLPKDRFSAERLKGVDSTLKIQPAKLEDSAVYLCAIQRSFYGYTFGSGTRLTVV.

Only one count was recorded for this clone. The DNA for the CDR3 is TGTGCCACCAGCAGGGTGGTCAATGAAAAACTGTTTTTT. Translated: CATSRVVNEKLFF. The rearrangement joins TRBV15 to TRBJ1-4; D call uncertain. The germline V and J ends were trimmed by 3 bases and 5 bases, with 7 bases remaining between them. Germline lookup yields CDR1 LNHNV and CDR2 YYDKDF (reference sequence). This CDR3 has 13 residues.

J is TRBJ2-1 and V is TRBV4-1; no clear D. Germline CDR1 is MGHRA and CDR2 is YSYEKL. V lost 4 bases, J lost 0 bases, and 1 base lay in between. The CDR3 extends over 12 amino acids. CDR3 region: CASSPSYNEQFF. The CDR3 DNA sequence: TGCGCCAGCAGCCCCTCCTACAATGAGCAGTTCTTC.

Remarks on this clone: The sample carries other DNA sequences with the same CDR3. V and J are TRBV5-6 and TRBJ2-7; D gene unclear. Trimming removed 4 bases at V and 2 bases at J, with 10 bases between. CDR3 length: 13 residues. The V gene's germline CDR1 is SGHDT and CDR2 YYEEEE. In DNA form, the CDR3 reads TGTGCCAGCAGCCCGACGGTTACCTACGAGCAGTACTTC. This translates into CASSPTVTYEQYF.

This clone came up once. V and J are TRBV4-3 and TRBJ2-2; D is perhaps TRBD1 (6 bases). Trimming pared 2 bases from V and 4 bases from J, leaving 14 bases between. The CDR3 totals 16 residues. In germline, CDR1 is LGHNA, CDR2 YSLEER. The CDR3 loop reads CASSQQQGRGTGELFF. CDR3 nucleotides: TGCGCCAGCAGCCAACAGCAGGGGCGAGGCACCGGGGAGCTGTTTTTT.

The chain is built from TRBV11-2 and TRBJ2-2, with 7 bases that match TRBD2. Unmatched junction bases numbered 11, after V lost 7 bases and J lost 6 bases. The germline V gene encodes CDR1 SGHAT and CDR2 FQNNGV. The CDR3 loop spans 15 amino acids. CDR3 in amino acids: CASTLRTSSAGELFF. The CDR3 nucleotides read TGTGCCAGCACCCTCCGGACTAGTTCCGCCGGGGAGCTGTTTTTT.

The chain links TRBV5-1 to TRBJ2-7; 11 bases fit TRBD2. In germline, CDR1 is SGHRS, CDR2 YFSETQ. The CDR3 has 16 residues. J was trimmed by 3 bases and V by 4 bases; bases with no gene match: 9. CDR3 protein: CASSEGTSGYSYEQYF. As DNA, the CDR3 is TGCGCCAGCAGCGAAGGGACTAGCGGTTATAGCTACGAGCAGTACTTC.

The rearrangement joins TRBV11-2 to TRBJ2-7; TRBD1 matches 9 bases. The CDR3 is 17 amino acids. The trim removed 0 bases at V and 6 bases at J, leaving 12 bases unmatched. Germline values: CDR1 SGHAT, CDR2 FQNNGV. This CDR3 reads CASSLDLIGGQGGEQYF. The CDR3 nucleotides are TGTGCCAGCAGCTTAGATCTAATTGGGGGACAGGGCGGCGAGCAGTACTTC.

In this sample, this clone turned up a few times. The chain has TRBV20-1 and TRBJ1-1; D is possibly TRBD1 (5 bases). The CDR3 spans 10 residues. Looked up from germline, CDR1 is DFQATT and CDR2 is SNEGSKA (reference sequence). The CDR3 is CSAVREQAFF. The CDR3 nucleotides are TGCAGCGCCGTCAGGGAACAGGCTTTCTTT.